Following are 8 T cell receptor beta chains from one sample sequenced in a study of blood T cell repertoires in COVID-19. The method was immunoSEQ multiplex PCR; TCRdb's version includes in-frame clones alone and lacks a portion of them. This repertoire shows 45,000 to 65,000 clones, around 80% found once; its top ten account for over 15%. Specimen: peripheral blood. These TCRs come from a man aged 35 to 55 with acute or convalescent COVID-19.

This rearrangement joins TRBV27 to TRBJ1-6, with D unclear. The germline V and J ends were trimmed by 2 bases and 10 bases, with 9 bases remaining between them. The CDR3 extends over 13 amino acids. Germline V gene data show CDR1 as MNHEY and CDR2 as SMNVEV (reference sequence). CDR3: CASSLQRESPLHF. The CDR3 DNA reads TGTGCCAGCAGTTTACAGCGGGAGTCACCCCTCCACTTT.

The chain has TRBV5-4 and TRBJ2-6; D is possibly TRBD2 (5 bases). V lost 4 bases and J 10 bases, leaving 15 bases between the germline ends. This CDR3 has 14 residues. Per the germline V gene, CDR1 is SGHNT and CDR2 is YYREEE (reference sequence). The CDR3 nucleotides are TGTGCCAGCAGCCACGGACTGGAAAGGAACGTCCTGACTTTC. Its translation: CASSHGLERNVLTF.

The gene calls are TRBV10-3 and TRBJ1-5, with a weak D call TRBD1 (6 bases). This CDR3 has 17 residues. CDR1 and CDR2 (germline): ENHRY, SYGVKD. The V and J ends lost 3 bases and 4 bases respectively, with 19 bases between them. CDR3 sequence: CAISDPVGRGTNQPQHF. CDR3 in DNA: TGTGCCATCAGTGACCCTGTGGGCAGGGGAACAAATCAGCCCCAGCATTTT.

This clone was counted once. This chain joins TRBV7-9 and TRBJ1-2; 7 bases are a match to TRBD1. Germline V CDR1 and CDR2: SEHNR, FQNEAQ (reference sequence). Germline trimming cut 5 bases from V and 3 bases from J; bases unmatched to any gene: 12. CDR3 length equals 16 residues. CDR3 nucleotides: TGTGCCAGCAGCCGGGGACAGAGCAAAGAAGACTATGGCTACACCTTC. As protein: CASSRGQSKEDYGYTF.

The V call is TRBV5-1, the J call TRBJ1-2; D is uncertain. This CDR3 is built from 15 residues. Trimming shortened V by 4 bases and J by 0 bases, and 13 bases separated the two germline ends. The germline V gene encodes CDR1 SGHRS and CDR2 YFSETQ. The CDR3 DNA reads as TGCGCCAGCAGCCTATCCCCCCAAGCTAACTATGGCTACACCTTC. Amino acid sequence: CASSLSPQANYGYTF.

This clone appeared a single time. The chain links TRBV20-1 to TRBJ1-1; tentative D call: TRBD1 (5 bases). Germline values: CDR1 DFQATT, CDR2 SNEGSKA (reference sequence). Trimming left V 3 bases short and J 4 bases short, with 6 bases between. The CDR3 sequence is 11 residues long. CDR3 in DNA: TGCAGTGCTAGGGGGGGCACTGAAGCTTTCTTT. Translation gives CSARGGTEAFF.

This chain joins TRBV5-5 and TRBJ2-2, with TRBD2 identical over 8 bases. The CDR3 runs to 16 residues. V trimming: 5 bases; J trimming: 5 bases; junction bases outside the gene matches: 11. The germline gives CDR1 SGHKS, CDR2 YYEKEE (reference sequence). CDR3 DNA sequence: TGTGCCAGCAGGAAGACCGGGACTAGAGGAACCGGGGAGCTGTTTTTT. Amino acid sequence: CASRKTGTRGTGELFF. Full variable domain (missing parts from reference TRBV5-5 and TRBJ2-2): DAGVTQSPTHLIKTRGQQVTLRCSPISGHKSVSWYQQVLGQGPQFIFQYYEKEERGRGNFPDRFSARQFPNYSSELNVNALLLGDSALYLCASRKTGTRGTGELFFGEGSRLTVL.

CDR3 coding DNA: TGTGCCAGTAGGGCACAGGCCAAAAACATTCAGTACTTC. As protein: CASRAQAKNIQYF. The chain is built from TRBV19 and TRBJ2-4; no clear D gene. CDR3 size: 13 residues. Germline assignment: CDR1 LNHDA and CDR2 SQIVND (reference sequence). Deletions cut 6 bases from V and 1 base from J, with 7 bases between.